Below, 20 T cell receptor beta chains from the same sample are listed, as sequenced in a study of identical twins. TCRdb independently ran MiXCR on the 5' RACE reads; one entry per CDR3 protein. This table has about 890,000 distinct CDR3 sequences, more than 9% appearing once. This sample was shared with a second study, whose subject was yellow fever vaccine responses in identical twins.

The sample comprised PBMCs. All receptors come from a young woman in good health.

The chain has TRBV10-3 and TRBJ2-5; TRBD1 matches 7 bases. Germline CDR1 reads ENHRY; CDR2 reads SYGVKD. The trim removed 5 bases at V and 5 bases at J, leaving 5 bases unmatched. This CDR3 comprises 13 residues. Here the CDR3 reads CAISRGPGETQYF. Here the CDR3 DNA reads TGTGCCATCAGTAGGGGGCCCGGGGAGACCCAGTACTTC.

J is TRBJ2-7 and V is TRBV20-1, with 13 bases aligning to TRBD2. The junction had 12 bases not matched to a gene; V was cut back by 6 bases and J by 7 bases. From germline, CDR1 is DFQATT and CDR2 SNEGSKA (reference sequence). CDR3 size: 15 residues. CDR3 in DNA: TGCAGTGCCACCCAAGGACTAGCGGGGGAGCCGGAGCAGTACGTC. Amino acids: CSATQGLAGEPEQYV.

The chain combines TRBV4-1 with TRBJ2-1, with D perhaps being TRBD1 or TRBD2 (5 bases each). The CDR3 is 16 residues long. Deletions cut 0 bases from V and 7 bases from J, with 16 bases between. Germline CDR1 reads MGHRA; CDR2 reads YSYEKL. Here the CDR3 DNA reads TGCGCCAGCAGCCAAGATGTAGGGACGCTTTGGAATGAGCAGTTCTTC. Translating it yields CASSQDVGTLWNEQFF.

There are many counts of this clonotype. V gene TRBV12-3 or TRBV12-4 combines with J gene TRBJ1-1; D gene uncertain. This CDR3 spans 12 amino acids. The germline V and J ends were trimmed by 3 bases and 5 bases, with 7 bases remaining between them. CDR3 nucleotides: TGTGCCAGCAGTTTCGACAAAACTGAAGCTTTCTTT. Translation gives CASSFDKTEAFF.

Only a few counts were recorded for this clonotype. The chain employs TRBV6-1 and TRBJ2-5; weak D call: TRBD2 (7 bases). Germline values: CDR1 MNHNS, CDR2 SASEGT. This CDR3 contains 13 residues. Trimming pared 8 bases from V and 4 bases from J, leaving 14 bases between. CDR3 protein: CASGVGGLETQYF. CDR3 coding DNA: TGTGCCAGCGGGGTCGGGGGGCTAGAGACCCAGTACTTC.

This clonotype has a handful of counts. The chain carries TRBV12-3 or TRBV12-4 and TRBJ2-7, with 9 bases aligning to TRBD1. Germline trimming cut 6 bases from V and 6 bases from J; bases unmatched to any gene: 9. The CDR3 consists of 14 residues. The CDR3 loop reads CASSPPSDRGEQYV. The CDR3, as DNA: TGTGCCAGCAGCCCCCCTTCGGACAGGGGCGAGCAGTACGTC.

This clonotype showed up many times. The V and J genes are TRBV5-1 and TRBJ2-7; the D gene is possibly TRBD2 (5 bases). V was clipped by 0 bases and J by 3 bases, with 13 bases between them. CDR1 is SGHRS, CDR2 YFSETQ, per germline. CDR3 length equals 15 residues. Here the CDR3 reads CASSLGGPADYEQYF. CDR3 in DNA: TGCGCCAGCAGCTTGGGAGGGCCGGCCGACTACGAGCAGTACTTC.

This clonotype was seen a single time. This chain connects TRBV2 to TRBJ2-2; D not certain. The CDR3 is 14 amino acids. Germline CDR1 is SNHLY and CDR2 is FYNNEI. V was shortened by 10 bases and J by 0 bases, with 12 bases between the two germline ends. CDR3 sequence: CATQERTNTGELFF. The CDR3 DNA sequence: TGTGCCACCCAGGAACGTACGAACACCGGGGAGCTGTTTTTT.

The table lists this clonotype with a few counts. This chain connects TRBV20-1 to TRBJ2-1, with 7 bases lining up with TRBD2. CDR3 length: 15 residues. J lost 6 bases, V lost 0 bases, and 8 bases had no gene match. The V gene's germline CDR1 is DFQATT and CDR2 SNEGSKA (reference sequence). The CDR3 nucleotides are TGCAGTGCTAGAGATCTAGAGACTAGCCCCAATGAGCAGTTCTTC. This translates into CSARDLETSPNEQFF.

In nucleotides, the CDR3 is TGTGCCAGCAGCTTAGTAGGGACTAGCGGTATCCTCCAGACCCAGTACTTC. Its translation: CASSLVGTSGILQTQYF. J is TRBJ2-5 and V is TRBV7-9; 11 nucleotides agree with TRBD2. With V trimmed by 1 base and J by 6 bases, 10 bases remained unmatched. The CDR3 length is 17 residues. Germline V lookup: CDR1 SEHNR, CDR2 FQNEAQ (reference sequence).

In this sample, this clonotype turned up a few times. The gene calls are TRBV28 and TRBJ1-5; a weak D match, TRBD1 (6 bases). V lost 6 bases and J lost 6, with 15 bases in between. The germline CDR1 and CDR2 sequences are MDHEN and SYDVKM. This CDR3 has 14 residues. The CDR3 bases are TGTGCCAGCAGACCACAGGGTTCAGGTCAGCCCCAGCATTTT. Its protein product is CASRPQGSGQPQHF.

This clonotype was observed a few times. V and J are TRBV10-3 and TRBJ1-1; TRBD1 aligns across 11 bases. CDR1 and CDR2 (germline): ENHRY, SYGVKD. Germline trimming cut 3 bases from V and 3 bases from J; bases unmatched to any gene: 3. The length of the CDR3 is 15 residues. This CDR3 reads CAISDRTGGYTEAFF. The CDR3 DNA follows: TGTGCCATCAGTGACAGGACAGGGGGCTACACTGAAGCTTTCTTT.

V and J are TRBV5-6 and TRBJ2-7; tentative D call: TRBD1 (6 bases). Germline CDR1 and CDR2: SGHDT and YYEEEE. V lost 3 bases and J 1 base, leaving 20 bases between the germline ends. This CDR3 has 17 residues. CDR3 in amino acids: CASSCDRRGSTSYEQYV. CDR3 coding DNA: TGTGCCAGCAGCTGCGATCGTAGGGGGTCGACTTCCTACGAGCAGTACGTC.

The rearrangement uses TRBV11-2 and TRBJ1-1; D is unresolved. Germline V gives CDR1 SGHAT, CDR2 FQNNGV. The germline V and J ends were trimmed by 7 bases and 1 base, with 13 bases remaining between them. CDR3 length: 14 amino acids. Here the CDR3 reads CASTPGDPNTEAFF. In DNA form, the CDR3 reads TGTGCCAGCACCCCGGGAGACCCGAACACTGAAGCTTTCTTT.

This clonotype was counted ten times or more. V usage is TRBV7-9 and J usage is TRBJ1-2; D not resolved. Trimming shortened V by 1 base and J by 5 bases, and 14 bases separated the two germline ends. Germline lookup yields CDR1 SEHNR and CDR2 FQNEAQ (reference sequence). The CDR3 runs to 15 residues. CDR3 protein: CASSLDQRRSYGYTF. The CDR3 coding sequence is TGTGCCAGCAGCTTAGACCAGAGGAGATCTTATGGCTACACCTTC. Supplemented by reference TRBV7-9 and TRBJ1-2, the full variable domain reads DTGVSQNPRHKITKRGQNVTFRCDPISEHNRLYWYRQTLGQGPEFLTYFQNEAQLEKSRLLSDRFSAERPKGSFSTLEIQRTEQGDSAMYLCASSLDQRRSYGYTFGSGTRLTVV.

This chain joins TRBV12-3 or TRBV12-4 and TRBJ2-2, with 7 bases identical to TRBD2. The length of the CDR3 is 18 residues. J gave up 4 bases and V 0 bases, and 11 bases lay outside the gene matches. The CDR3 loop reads CASSLALTGGGSTGELFF. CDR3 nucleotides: TGTGCCAGCAGTTTAGCGCTAACGGGTGGCGGGAGCACCGGGGAGCTGTTTTTT.

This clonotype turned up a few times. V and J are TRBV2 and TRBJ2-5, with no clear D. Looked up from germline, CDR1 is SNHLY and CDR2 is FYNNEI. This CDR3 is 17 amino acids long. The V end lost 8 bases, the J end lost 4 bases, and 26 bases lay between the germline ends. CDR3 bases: TGTGCCAGCCTGATCCAAGGGCCTCAGTTGTTCGCAGAGACCCAGTACTTC. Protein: CASLIQGPQLFAETQYF.

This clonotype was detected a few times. In DNA form, the CDR3 reads TGCGCCAGCAGCCAAGAAGAGGCGGGGGGCTCCTACAATGAGCAGTTCTTC. It yields the protein CASSQEEAGGSYNEQFF. The chain recombines TRBV4-1 with TRBJ2-1; TRBD2 aligns across 8 bases. Germline V CDR1 and CDR2: MGHRA, YSYEKL. Unmatched junction bases numbered 4, after V lost 0 bases and J lost 0 bases. The CDR3 consists of 17 residues.

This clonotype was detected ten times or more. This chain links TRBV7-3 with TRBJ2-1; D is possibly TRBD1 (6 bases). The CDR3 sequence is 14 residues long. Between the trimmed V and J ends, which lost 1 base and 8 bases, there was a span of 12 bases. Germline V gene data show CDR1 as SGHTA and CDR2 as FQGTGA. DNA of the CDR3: TGTGCCAGCAGCTTAAGACCACCAGGGGATGAGCAGTTCTTC. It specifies CASSLRPPGDEQFF.

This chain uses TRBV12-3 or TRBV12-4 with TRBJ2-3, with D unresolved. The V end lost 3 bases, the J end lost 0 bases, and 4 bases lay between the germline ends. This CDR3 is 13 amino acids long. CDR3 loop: CASSFESTDTQYF. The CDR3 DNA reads TGTGCCAGCAGTTTTGAAAGCACAGATACGCAGTATTTT.